Reported below is one TCR beta chain. The sample comes from a study of blood T cell repertoires in COVID-19. Overall study context: The United States, Italy and Spain provided the acute and convalescent COVID-19 samples. From T cells, B-cell-depleted T cells, or PBMCs came the material, which was cDNA or gDNA.

This CDR3 spans 17 amino acids. V lost 6 bases to trimming and J lost 4 bases, with 22 bases between them. Germline CDR1 reads MDHEN; CDR2 reads SYDVKM. The assay was immunoSEQ multiplex PCR, and TCRdb's table has in-frame clones only and misses some. The data hold around 160,000 clones, with around four fifths observed a single time. The rearrangement joins TRBV28 to TRBJ2-1; TRBD2 is a possible D gene (5 bases). The sample comprised peripheral blood. The receptor was derived from a woman between 40 and 55 years old with active or convalescent COVID-19. The CDR3 sequence: CASRPSGVQADYNEQFF. CDR3 nucleotides: TGTGCCAGCAGACCCTCCGGGGTCCAGGCGGATTACAATGAGCAGTTCTTC.